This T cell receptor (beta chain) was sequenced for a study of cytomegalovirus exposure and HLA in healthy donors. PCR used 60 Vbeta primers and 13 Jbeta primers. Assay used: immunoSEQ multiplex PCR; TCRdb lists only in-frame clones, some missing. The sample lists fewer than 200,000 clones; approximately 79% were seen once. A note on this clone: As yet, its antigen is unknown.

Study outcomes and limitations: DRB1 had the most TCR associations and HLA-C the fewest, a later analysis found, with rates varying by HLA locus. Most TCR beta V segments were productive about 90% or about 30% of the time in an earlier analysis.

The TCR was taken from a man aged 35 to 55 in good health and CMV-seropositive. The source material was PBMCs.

The CDR3 sequence: CASGPVEGAQYF. CDR3 DNA sequence: TGTGCCAGCGGGCCCGTCGAAGGTGCCCAGTACTTC. This rearrangement joins TRBV9 to TRBJ2-5; D is unresolved. CDR3 size: 12 residues. Germline V gives CDR1 SGDLS, CDR2 YYNGEE. Between the trimmed V and J ends, which lost 7 bases and 9 bases, there was a span of 16 bases.